This paragraph reports one T cell receptor (beta chain). The record originates from a study of blood T cell repertoires in COVID-19. In the study overall: Material from acute and convalescent COVID-19 was sourced from the United States, Italy and Spain.

CDR1 and CDR2 (germline): LNHDA, SQIVND (reference sequence). This CDR3 spans 12 amino acids. V was pared by 1 base and J by 5 bases, with 4 bases between. How the authors handled the data: Reference gene primer amplification gave nucleated cell count estimates. TCRdb keeps only in-frame clones here, not all; method: immunoSEQ multiplex PCR. Clone size and the V and J calls come from that table; the DNA yielded D and trimming. The table includes 300,000 to 450,000 clones, 85% detected once. The clonotype comes from a woman aged 18-29 years with acute or convalescent COVID-19. The gene calls are TRBV19 and TRBJ2-3; unclear D gene. What was sequenced was peripheral blood. CDR3 coding DNA: TGTGCCAGTAGTATAGTCGGAGATACGCAGTATTTT. Its translation is CASSIVGDTQYF.